One sample yielded the 18 T cell receptor beta chains listed below, sequenced in a study of T cell repertoires in cytomegalovirus infection (dated by TCRdb to 2018 to 2020). Sequencing was performed on an Illumina HiSeq 1500. TCRdb reprocessing: public reads trimmed at Q25 with fastp, clones called with MiXCR, in-frame beta chains kept. Rows with a matching CDR3 protein are joined into one entry that keeps the most common DNA and genes. Within this sample are around 630,000 distinct CDR3 sequences, with approximately 24% of them counted one time only. Together, the top ten hold 8% of the sample. Sequenced: CD8+ T cells from PBMCs. These receptors came from a human donor in good health (CMV status not recorded). Some clones in this sample may be carry-over from other donors' samples.

The chain joins TRBV6-2 or TRBV6-3 to TRBJ2-7, with D possibly being TRBD1 or TRBD2 (5 bases each). The CDR3 consists of 13 residues. V was pared by 2 bases and J by 4 bases, with 9 bases between. Germline V gene sequence: CDR1 MNHEY, CDR2 SVGEGT. CDR3 nucleotide sequence: TGTGCCAGCAGTTACGGCAGGGAGTACGAGCAGTACGTC. Amino acids: CASSYGREYEQYV.

This rearrangement joins TRBV27 to TRBJ2-3, with 10 bases matching TRBD1. Trimming cost V 4 bases and J 2 bases; bases outside gene matches: 3. The CDR3 extends over 15 amino acids. The V gene's germline CDR1 is MNHEY and CDR2 SMNVEV (reference sequence). The CDR3 DNA reads as TGTGCCAGCAGTTGGACAGGGGGTCCCACAGATACGCAGTATTTT. Encoded protein: CASSWTGGPTDTQYF.

The chain is built from TRBV10-3 and TRBJ2-5; 7 nucleotides align to TRBD1. The CDR3 covers 11 residues. Trimming removed 3 bases from V and 14 bases from J; junction bases left unmatched: 6. The germline V gene encodes CDR1 ENHRY and CDR2 SYGVKD. CDR3 residues: CAISEGTVFYF. The DNA for the CDR3 is TGTGCCATCAGTGAAGGGACAGTTTTCTACTTC.

The chain joins TRBV4-3 to TRBJ1-6; possibly TRBD1 for D (6 bases). Germline CDR1 is LGHNA and CDR2 is YSLEER. V gave up 0 bases and J gave up 4 bases, with 16 bases separating them. This CDR3 contains 18 residues. CDR3 in amino acids: CASSQDRDKREYNSPLHF. The CDR3 DNA sequence: TGCGCCAGCAGCCAAGATCGGGACAAAAGGGAGTATAATTCACCCCTCCACTTT.

The V and J genes are TRBV29-1 and TRBJ1-1, with TRBD1 matching 7 bases. The germline gives CDR1 SQVTM, CDR2 ANQGSEA. Trimming cost V 2 bases and J 0 bases; bases outside gene matches: 9. This CDR3 spans 16 amino acids. CDR3 sequence: CSVERTGGDMNTEAFF. The CDR3 DNA sequence: TGCAGCGTTGAACGGACAGGCGGAGACATGAACACTGAAGCTTTCTTT.

J is TRBJ2-1 and V is TRBV20-1; D not resolved. CDR3 length: 13 amino acids. Germline V gene sequence: CDR1 DFQATT, CDR2 SNEGSKA (reference sequence). V shed 8 bases and J shed 3 bases, with 14 bases lying between them. CDR3 sequence: CSSPGRGYNEQFF. The DNA of the CDR3 is TGCAGTTCTCCCGGGCGCGGCTACAATGAGCAGTTCTTC.

The chain employs TRBV9 and TRBJ2-1; 7 bases are shared with TRBD1. This CDR3 spans 16 amino acids. Germline CDR1 is SGDLS and CDR2 is YYNGEE. The junction had 14 bases not matched to a gene; V was cut back by 3 bases and J by 8 bases. The CDR3 coding sequence is TGTGCCAGCAGCGCACACCGGGACAGCCCCAGCTATGAGCAGTTCTTC. It encodes CASSAHRDSPSYEQFF.

This clonotype was detected once. A single base separates this from a much larger clone, so it may be a read error. This chain joins TRBV5-3 and TRBJ2-2; the D gene could be TRBD1 or TRBD2 (5 bases each). TRBV5-3 is classed as an ORF, of uncertain function. There are 15 residues in the CDR3. The CDR3 DNA follows: TGTGCCAGCAGCTTGATCTACGGGACCACCGGGGAGCTGTTTTTT. Translating it yields CASSLIYGTTGELFF.

This clonotype turned up a few times. The V call is TRBV29-1, the J call TRBJ2-1; D might be TRBD2 (7 bases). The CDR3 length is 16 residues. Germline V gene data show CDR1 as SQVTM and CDR2 as ANQGSEA. V gave up 3 bases and J gave up 0 bases, with 15 bases separating them. CDR3 sequence (DNA): TGCAGCGTTGAGGGGGGGGCTACTATCTCCTACAATGAGCAGTTCTTC. Protein: CSVEGGATISYNEQFF.

A few counts support this clonotype. DNA for the CDR3: TGTGCCAGCAGTCCTAAGTCGAGAAGAGCCAAAAACATTCAGTACTTC. Translated, it gives CASSPKSRRAKNIQYF. The gene calls are TRBV6-1 and TRBJ2-4; D call uncertain. Trimming left V 5 bases short and J 0 bases short, with 14 bases between. The CDR3 extends over 16 amino acids. Germline-derived CDR1 and CDR2 are MNHNS and SASEGT.

CDR3 nucleotide sequence: TGTGCCAGCAGATTAACGCCGGCTCGGGCCCTCCACTTT. Translation: CASRLTPARALHF. The genes are TRBV11-1 and TRBJ1-6, with D unresolved. Trimming pared 6 bases from V and 14 bases from J, leaving 17 bases between. The CDR3 runs to 13 residues. The germline CDR1 and CDR2 sequences are SGHAT and FQDESV (reference sequence).

The V call is TRBV5-6, the J call TRBJ2-3; D is possibly TRBD1 or TRBD2 (5 bases each). The CDR3 spans 16 residues. Looked up from germline, CDR1 is SGHDT and CDR2 is YYEEEE. Trimming cost V 0 bases and J 0 bases, with 11 bases left between them. The CDR3 sequence: CASSLVPGPSTDTQYF. CDR3 nucleotide sequence: TGTGCCAGCAGCTTGGTCCCGGGACCTAGCACAGATACGCAGTATTTT.

This clonotype was seen many times. The chain joins TRBV20-1 to TRBJ1-6; D is undetermined. The CDR3 consists of 16 residues. From germline, CDR1 is DFQATT and CDR2 SNEGSKA (reference sequence). Between the trimmed V and J ends, which lost 1 base and 0 bases, there was a span of 10 bases. CDR3 in amino acids: CSARGQESSYNSPLHF. CDR3 bases: TGCAGTGCTAGAGGGCAGGAGAGCTCCTATAATTCACCCCTCCACTTT.

V usage is TRBV2 and J usage is TRBJ2-1; 9 bases agree with TRBD2. Germline V gene lookup returns CDR1 SNHLY and CDR2 FYNNEI. Trimming cost V 7 bases and J 4 bases; bases outside gene matches: 11. The CDR3 is 16 residues long. This CDR3 reads CASTPWSGGTYNEQFF. DNA of the CDR3: TGTGCCAGCACTCCCTGGAGCGGGGGGACGTACAATGAGCAGTTCTTC.

This clonotype was counted many times. V and J are TRBV2 and TRBJ1-1; TRBD1 is a possible D gene (5 bases). Germline lookup yields CDR1 SNHLY and CDR2 FYNNEI. V was pared by 3 bases and J by 1 base, with 9 bases between. The CDR3 is made up of 14 amino acids. CDR3 bases: TGTGCCAGCAGTGATCGGGGGTCGAACACTGAAGCTTTCTTT. Translated, it gives CASSDRGSNTEAFF.

The chain has TRBV11-2 and TRBJ2-7; maybe TRBD2 (5 bases). The CDR3 covers 14 residues. V lost 5 bases to trimming and J lost 1 base, with 12 bases between them. The germline CDR1 and CDR2 sequences are SGHAT and FQNNGV. The CDR3 protein is CASSGPGGSYEQYF. As DNA, the CDR3 is TGTGCCAGCAGCGGCCCAGGAGGATCCTACGAGCAGTACTTC.

As for this clonotype: Just one base apart from a much larger clone, this may be a read error. V gene TRBV7-2 combines with J gene TRBJ2-7; 10 bases align to TRBD2. Trimming took 5 bases from V and 5 from J; bases not matched to a gene: 6. This CDR3 contains 14 residues. CDR1 is SGHTA and CDR2 is FQGNSA in the germline V gene. This CDR3 is CTSSPLAGYHEQYF. The DNA of the CDR3 is TGTACCAGCAGCCCACTAGCGGGGTACCACGAGCAGTACTTC.

This chain uses TRBV28 with TRBJ1-2; tentatively, D is TRBD1 (6 bases). Germline loops: CDR1 MDHEN, CDR2 SYDVKM. V lost 3 bases to trimming and J lost 4 bases, with 9 bases between them. The CDR3 consists of 13 residues. The CDR3 DNA is TGTGCCAGCAGTTTTGGGGGCGGCTATGGCTACACCTTC. This codes for CASSFGGGYGYTF.